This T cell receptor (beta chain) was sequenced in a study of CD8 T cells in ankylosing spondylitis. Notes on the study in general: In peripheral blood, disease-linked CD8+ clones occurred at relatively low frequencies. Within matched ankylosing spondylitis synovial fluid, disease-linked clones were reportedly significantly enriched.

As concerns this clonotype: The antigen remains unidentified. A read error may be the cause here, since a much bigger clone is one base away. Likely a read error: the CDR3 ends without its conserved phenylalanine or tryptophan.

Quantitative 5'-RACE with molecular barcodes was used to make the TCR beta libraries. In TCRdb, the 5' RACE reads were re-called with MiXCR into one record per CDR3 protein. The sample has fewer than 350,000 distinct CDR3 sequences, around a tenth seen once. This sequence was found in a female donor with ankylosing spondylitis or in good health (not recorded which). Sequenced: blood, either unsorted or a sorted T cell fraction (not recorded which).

This CDR3 is CASRGLARTDTQYL. DNA of the CDR3: TGTGCCAGCCGGGGGCTAGCCCGCACAGATACGCAGTATTTA. V usage is TRBV27 and J usage is TRBJ2-3; D may match TRBD1 or TRBD2 (6 bases each). CDR1 and CDR2 (germline): MNHEY, SMNVEV (reference sequence). The CDR3 runs to 14 residues. The V end was cut by 8 bases, the J end by 1 base, with 13 bases between.